This TCR beta chain was sequenced during a study of T-cell reconstitution after alpha-beta-depleted transplantation in children. Study outcomes and limitations: The origin of alpha-beta T cells about two months after transplant was reportedly several hundred expanded graft clones.

In regard to this clonotype: Its antigen is as yet unknown.

This CDR3 is 15 amino acids long. Trimming removed 6 bases from V and 1 base from J; junction bases left unmatched: 6. Germline CDR1 is SNHLY and CDR2 is FYNNEI. A library of TCRbeta sequences, prepared with unique molecular identifiers, was generated. TCRdb re-called the PCR reads through MiXCR, storing one row per CDR3 protein. The sample includes about 870,000 distinct CDR3 sequences, less than 20% of them seen just once. This sequence was found in a male patient under 18 who had a stem cell transplant for acute lymphoblastic leukemia, so the T cells may come from the graft donor. The V gene is TRBV2, the J gene TRBJ1-5; the match to TRBD1 covers 7 bases. The sequences come from PBMCs, mostly from graft donor cells, collected 360 days after TCRalphabeta/CD19-depleted stem cell transplant. In nucleotides, the CDR3 is TGTGCCAGCAGAGGCAGGGGGATGAGCAATCAGCCCCAGCATTTT. It encodes CASRGRGMSNQPQHF.